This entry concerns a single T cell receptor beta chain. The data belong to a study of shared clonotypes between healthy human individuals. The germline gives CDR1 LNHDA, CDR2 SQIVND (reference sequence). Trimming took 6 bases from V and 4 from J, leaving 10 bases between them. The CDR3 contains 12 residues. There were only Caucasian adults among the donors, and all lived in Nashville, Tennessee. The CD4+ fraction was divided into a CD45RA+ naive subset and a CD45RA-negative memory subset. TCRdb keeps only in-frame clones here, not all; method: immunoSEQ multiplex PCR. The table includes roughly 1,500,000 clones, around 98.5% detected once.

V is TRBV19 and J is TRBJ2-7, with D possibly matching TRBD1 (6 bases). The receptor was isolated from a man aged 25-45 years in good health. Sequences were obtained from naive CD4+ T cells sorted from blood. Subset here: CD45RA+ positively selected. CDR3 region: CASSQTGYEQYF. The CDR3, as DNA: TGTGCCAGTAGCCAAACAGGGTACGAGCAGTACTTC.